This TCR beta chain originates from a study of T cell clonality in common variable immunodeficiency. Study results and caveats: Reportedly, TCR beta sequences from common variable immunodeficiency showed fewer deletions and N-nucleotide insertions.

In this sample, this clone turned up many times. Its cognate antigen is unknown. Read data end 3 residues before the CDR3 end; the end is taken from the germline J gene. Trimming shortened V by 1 base and J by 5 bases, and 9 bases separated the two germline ends. Per germline, CDR1 GTSNPN and CDR2 SVGIG (reference sequence). The CDR3 contains 12 residues. Sequencing used immunoSEQ multiplex PCR; TCRdb keeps in-frame clones, though not all of them. This sample shows 30,000 to 40,000 clones and no singletons; 6% to 6.5% rests with the ten largest. The chain couples TRBV30 to TRBJ2-7, with D possibly TRBD1 on 5 matching bases. Sequences were obtained from peripheral blood mononuclear cells. The receptor's source is a human donor with common variable immunodeficiency. The CDR3 sequence: CAWSATRDEQYF. The part of the CDR3 DNA that was read is TGTGCCTGGAGTGCCACCAGGGACGAG.